This T cell receptor (beta chain) emerged from a study of shared clonotypes between healthy human individuals. Using immunoSEQ multiplex PCR, the repertoire was profiled, and TCRdb retains in-frame clones only, with some absent. The sample yields approximately 470,000 clones, approximately 80% seen once. V lost 3 bases and J lost 1, with 6 bases in between. CDR3 length equals 13 residues. Germline lookup yields CDR1 SNHLY and CDR2 FYNNEI. The V call is TRBV2, the J call TRBJ1-1; D remains unclear. Input material: PBMCs. The receptor comes from a woman between 40 and 50 years old in good health. Some clones in this sample may be carry-over from other donors' samples. The CDR3: CASSDSGNTEAFF. CDR3 DNA: TGTGCCAGCAGTGACTCGGGGAACACTGAAGCTTTCTTT.